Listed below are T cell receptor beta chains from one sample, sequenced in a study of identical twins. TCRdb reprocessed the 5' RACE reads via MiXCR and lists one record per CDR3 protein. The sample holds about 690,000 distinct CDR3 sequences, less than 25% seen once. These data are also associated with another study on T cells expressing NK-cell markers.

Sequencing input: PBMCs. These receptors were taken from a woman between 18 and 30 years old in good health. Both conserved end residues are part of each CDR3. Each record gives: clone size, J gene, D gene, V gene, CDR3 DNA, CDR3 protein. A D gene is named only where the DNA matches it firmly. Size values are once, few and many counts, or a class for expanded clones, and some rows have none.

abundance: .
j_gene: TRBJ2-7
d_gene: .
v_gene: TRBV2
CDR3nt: TGTGCCAGCAGTCTGGACAAGTTGCAGTACTTC
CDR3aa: CASSLDKLQYF

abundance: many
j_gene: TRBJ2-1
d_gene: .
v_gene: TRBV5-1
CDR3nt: TGCGCCAGCAGCTTGGTCCCCAGAGAGCAGTTCTTC
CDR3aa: CASSLVPREQFF

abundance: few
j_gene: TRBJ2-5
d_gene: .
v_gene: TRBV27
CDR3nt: TGTGCCAGCAGAGATTGGCCAAAAGAGACCCAGTACTTC
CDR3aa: CASRDWPKETQYF

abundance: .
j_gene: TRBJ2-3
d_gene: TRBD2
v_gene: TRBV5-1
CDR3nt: TGCGCCAGCAGCCAAGACCCGACTAGCGGGAGGCAATATTTT
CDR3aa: CASSQDPTSGRQYF

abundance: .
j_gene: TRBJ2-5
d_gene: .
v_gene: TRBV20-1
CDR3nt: TGCAGTGCCAGGGAGACGCAAGAGACCCAGTACTTC
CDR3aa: CSARETQETQYF

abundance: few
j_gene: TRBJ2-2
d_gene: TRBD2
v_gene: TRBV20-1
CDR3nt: TGCAGTGCCCCTGGCGGACGGGAGGGCCACACCGGGGAGCTGTTTTTT
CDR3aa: CSAPGGREGHTGELFF

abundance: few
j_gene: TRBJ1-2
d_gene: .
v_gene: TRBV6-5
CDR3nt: TGTGCCAGCAGTTACGCGCAGAGGACTAACTATGGCTACACCTTC
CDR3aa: CASSYAQRTNYGYTF

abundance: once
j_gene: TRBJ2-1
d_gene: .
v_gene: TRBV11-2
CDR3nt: TGTGCCAGCAGCGTTAGCAGGGATGAGCAGTTCTTC
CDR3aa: CASSVSRDEQFF

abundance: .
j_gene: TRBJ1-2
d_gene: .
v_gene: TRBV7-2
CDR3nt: TGTGCCAGCAGCTTAGACAGGGCGGGTCGATATGGCTACACCTTC
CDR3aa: CASSLDRAGRYGYTF

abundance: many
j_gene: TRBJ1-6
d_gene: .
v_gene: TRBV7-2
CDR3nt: TGTGCCAGCAGCCGGGATTCACCCCTCCACTTT
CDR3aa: CASSRDSPLHF

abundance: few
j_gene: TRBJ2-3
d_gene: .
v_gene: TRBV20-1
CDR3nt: TGCAGACGGGGCCCTAGCACAGATACGCAGTATTTT
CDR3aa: CRRGPSTDTQYF

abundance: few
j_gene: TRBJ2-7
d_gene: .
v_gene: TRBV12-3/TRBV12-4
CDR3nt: TGTGCCAGCAGCCGGGACTCGAGGGAGCAGTACTTC
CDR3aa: CASSRDSREQYF

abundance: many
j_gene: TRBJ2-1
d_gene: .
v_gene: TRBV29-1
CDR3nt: TGCAGCGTTGTATTCGGGGTAATCAATGAGCAGTTCTTC
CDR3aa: CSVVFGVINEQFF